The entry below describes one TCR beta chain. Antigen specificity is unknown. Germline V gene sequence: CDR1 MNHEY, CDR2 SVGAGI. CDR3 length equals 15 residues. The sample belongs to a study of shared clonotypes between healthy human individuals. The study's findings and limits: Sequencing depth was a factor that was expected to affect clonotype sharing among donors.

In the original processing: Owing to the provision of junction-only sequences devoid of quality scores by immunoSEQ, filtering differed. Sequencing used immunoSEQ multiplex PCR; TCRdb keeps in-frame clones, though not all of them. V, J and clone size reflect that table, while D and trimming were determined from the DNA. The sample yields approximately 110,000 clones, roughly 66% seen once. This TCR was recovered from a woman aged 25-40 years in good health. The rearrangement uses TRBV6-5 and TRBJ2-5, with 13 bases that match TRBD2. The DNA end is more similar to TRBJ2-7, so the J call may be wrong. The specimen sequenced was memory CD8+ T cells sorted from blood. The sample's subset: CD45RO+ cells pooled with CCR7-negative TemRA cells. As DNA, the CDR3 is TGTGCCAGCAGTTCAGGACTAGCGGGAGCCTACGAGCAGTACTTC. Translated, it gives CASSSGLAGAYEQYF.